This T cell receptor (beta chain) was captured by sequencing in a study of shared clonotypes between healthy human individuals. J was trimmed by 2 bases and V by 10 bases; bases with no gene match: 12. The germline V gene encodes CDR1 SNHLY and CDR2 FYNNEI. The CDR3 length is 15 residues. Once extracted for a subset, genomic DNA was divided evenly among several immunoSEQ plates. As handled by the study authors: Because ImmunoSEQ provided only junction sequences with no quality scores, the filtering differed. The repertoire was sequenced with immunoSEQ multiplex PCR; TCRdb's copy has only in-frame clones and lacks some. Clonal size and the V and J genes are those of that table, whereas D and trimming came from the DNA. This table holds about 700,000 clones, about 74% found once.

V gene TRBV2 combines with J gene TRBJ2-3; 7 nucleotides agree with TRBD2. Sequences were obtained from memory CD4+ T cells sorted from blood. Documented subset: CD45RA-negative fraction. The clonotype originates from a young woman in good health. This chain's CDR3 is CATRGDRRATDTQYF. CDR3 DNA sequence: TGTGCCACTCGGGGGGATCGCAGGGCCACAGATACGCAGTATTTT.